The 9 T cell receptor beta chains below were found in one sample sequenced in a study of blood T cell repertoires in COVID-19. TCRdb keeps only in-frame clones here, not all; method: immunoSEQ multiplex PCR. This table holds 250,000 or so clones, roughly nine tenths found once. Sequenced material: peripheral blood. The receptors come from a woman in her forties who had recovered from COVID-19.

This clone has a handful of counts. The chain carries TRBV30 and TRBJ1-5, with D possibly being TRBD1 (6 bases). V was shortened by 0 bases and J by 9 bases, with 9 bases between the two germline ends. Germline lookup yields CDR1 GTSNPN and CDR2 SVGIG (reference sequence). This CDR3 is 12 amino acids long. DNA of the CDR3: TGTGCCTGGAGTGTACTAGGGGGGCCCCAGCATTTT. This codes for CAWSVLGGPQHF.

The J gene is TRBJ1-5, the V gene TRBV27; tentative D call: TRBD1 (6 bases). Trimming stripped 6 bases from V and 4 bases from J, with 13 bases between. Germline V CDR1 and CDR2: MNHEY, SMNVEV (reference sequence). This CDR3 has 14 residues. CDR3 amino acids: CASSRPGVNQPQHF. The CDR3 DNA is TGTGCCAGCAGCCGCCCAGGGGTTAATCAGCCCCAGCATTTT.

The rearrangement joins TRBV6-5 to TRBJ2-1; D may be TRBD2 (6 bases). Germline CDR1 is MNHEY and CDR2 is SVGAGI. CDR3 length: 16 amino acids. With 2 bases removed from V and 4 bases from J, the gap between germline ends came to 15 bases. CDR3 in DNA: TGTGCCAGCAGTTACGTTTCGGCGGGACCATACAATGAGCAGTTCTTC. It yields the protein CASSYVSAGPYNEQFF.

The rearrangement uses TRBV7-2 and TRBJ1-6; D is possibly TRBD1 (5 bases). Trimming removed 5 bases at V and 9 bases at J, with 14 bases between. The CDR3 totals 14 residues. Germline V gene lookup returns CDR1 SGHTA and CDR2 FQGNSA. The CDR3 DNA reads TGTGCCAGCAGCCTAGATTGGGGCGGTTCACCCCTCCACTTT. It specifies CASSLDWGGSPLHF.

The rearrangement uses TRBV5-1 and TRBJ2-7; perhaps TRBD1 as D (6 bases). V was clipped by 4 bases and J by 2 bases, with 13 bases between them. Germline CDR1 SGHRS, CDR2 YFSETQ. The CDR3 has 14 amino acids. The CDR3 nucleotides read TGCGCCAGCAGCCCTCCGGGACAAACCTACGAGCAGTACTTC. This gives the protein CASSPPGQTYEQYF.

This clone has a single count. DNA for the CDR3: TGCGCCAGCAGCTGGACTAGCGGGGGCCACCTCGTTGAGACCCAGTACTTC. As protein: CASSWTSGGHLVETQYF. The chain has TRBV5-1 and TRBJ2-5; 13 positions match TRBD2. The ends lost 3 bases at V and 5 bases at J; junction bases unmatched: 10. From germline, CDR1 is SGHRS and CDR2 YFSETQ. CDR3 length: 17 residues.

The chain links TRBV19 to TRBJ2-2, with a weak D call TRBD2 (6 bases). The CDR3 contains 16 residues. CDR1 and CDR2 from the germline V gene are LNHDA and SQIVND (reference sequence). Trimming took off 5 bases at V and 1 base at J, with 14 bases between the two ends. CDR3 residues: CASSPPDSGNTGELFF. Written as DNA, the CDR3 is TGTGCCAGTAGTCCCCCGGATAGCGGGAACACCGGGGAGCTGTTTTTT.

The rearrangement uses TRBV15 and TRBJ1-1, with D tentatively TRBD1 (6 bases). The V end lost 2 bases, the J end lost 1 base, and 8 bases lay between the germline ends. Germline V gene lookup returns CDR1 LNHNV and CDR2 YYDKDF (reference sequence). The CDR3 loop spans 14 amino acids. Here the CDR3 reads CATSRTGQNTEAFF. The CDR3 coding sequence is TGTGCCACCAGCAGAACGGGACAGAACACTGAAGCTTTCTTT. Based on the CDR3 plus reference TRBV15 and TRBJ1-1, the full variable domain is DAMVIQNPRYQVTQFGKPVTLSCSQTLNHNVMYWYQQKSSQAPKLLFHYYDKDFNNEADTPDNFQSRRPNTSFCFLDIRSPGLGDTAMYLCATSRTGQNTEAFFGQGTRLTVV.

The chain is built from TRBV7-9 and TRBJ2-1; a weak D match, TRBD2 (5 bases). This CDR3 is 15 amino acids long. Trimming stripped 1 base from V and 10 bases from J, with 17 bases between. Per germline, CDR1 SEHNR and CDR2 FQNEAQ (reference sequence). CDR3 amino acids: CASSLGMVARGEQFF. CDR3 nucleotides: TGTGCCAGCAGCTTAGGTATGGTAGCGAGAGGGGAGCAGTTCTTC.